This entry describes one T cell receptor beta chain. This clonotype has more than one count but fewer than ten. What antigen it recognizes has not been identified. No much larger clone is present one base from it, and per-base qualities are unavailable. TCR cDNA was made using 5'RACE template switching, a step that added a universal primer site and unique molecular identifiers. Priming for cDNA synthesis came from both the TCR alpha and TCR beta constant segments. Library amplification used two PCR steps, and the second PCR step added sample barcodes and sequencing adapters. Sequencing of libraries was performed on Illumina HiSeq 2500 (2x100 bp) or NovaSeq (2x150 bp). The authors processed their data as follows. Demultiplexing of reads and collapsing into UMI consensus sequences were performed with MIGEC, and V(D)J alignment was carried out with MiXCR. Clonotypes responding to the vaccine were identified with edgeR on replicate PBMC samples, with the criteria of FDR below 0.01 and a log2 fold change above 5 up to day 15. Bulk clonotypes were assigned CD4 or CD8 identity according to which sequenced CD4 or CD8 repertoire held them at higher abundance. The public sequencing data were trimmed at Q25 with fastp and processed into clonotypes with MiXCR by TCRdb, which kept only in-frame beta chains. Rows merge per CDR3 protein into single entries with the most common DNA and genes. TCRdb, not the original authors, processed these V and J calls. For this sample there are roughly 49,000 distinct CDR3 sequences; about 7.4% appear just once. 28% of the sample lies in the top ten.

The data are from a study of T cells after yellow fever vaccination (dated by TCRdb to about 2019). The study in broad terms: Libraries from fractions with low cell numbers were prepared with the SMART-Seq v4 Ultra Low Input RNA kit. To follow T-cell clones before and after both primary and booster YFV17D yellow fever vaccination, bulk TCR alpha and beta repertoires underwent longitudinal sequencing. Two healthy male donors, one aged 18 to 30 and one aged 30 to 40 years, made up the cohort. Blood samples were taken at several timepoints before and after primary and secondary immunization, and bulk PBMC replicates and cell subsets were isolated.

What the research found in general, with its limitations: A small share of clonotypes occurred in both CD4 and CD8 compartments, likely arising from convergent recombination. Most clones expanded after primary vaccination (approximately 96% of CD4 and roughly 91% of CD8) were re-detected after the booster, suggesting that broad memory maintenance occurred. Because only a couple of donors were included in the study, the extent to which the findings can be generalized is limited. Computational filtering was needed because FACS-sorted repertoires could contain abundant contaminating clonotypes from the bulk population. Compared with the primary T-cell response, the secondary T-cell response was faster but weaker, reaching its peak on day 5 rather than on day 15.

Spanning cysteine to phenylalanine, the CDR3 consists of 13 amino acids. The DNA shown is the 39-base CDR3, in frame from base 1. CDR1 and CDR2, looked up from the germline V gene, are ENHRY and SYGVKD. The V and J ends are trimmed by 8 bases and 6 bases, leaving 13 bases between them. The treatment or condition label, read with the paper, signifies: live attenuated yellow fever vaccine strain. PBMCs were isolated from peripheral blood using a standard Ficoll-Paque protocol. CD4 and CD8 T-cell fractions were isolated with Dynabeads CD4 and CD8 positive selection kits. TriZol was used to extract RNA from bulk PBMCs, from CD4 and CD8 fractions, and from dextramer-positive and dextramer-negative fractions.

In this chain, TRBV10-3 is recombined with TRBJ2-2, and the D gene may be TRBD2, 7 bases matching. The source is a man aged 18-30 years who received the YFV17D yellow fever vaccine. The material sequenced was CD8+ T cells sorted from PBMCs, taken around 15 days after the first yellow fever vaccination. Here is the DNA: TGTGCCATCGGGAGGGACACCTCCGGGGAGCTGTTTTTT. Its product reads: CAIGRDTSGELFF.